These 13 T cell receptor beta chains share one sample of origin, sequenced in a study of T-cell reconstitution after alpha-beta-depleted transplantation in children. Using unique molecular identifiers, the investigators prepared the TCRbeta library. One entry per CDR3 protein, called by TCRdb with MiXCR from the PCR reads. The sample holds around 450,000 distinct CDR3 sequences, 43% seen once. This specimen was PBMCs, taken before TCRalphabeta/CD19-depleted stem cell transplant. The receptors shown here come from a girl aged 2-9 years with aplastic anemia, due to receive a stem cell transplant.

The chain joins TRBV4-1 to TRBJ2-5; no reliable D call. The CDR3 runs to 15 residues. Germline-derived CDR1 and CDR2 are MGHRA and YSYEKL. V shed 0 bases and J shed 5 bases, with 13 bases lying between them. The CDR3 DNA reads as TGCGCCAGCAGCCAAGAGCTGGGGTTTCAGGAGACCCAGTACTTC. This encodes CASSQELGFQETQYF.

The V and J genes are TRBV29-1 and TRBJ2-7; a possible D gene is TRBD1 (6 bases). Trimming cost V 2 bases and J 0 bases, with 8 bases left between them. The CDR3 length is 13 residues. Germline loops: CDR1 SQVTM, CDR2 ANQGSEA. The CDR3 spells CSVELTGSYEQYF. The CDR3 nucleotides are TGCAGCGTTGAACTGACAGGCTCCTACGAGCAGTACTTC.

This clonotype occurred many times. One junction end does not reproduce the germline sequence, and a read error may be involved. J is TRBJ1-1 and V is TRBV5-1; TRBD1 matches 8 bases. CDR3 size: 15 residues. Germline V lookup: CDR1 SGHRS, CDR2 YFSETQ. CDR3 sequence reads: CASSLGQGMNTEAFF. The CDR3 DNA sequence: TGTGCCAGCAGTCTAGGACAGGGAATGAACACTGAAGCTTTCTTT.

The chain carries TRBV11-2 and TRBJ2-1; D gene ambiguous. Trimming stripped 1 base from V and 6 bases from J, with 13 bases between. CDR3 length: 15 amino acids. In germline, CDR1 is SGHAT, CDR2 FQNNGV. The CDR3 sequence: CASSLVFGTRNEQFF. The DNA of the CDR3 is TGTGCCAGCAGCTTAGTTTTCGGCACCCGCAATGAGCAGTTCTTC.

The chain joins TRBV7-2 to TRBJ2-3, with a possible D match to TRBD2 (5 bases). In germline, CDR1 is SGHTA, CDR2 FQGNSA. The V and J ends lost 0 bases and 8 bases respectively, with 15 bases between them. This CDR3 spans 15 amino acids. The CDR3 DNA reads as TGTGCCAGCAGCTTAGCCGCGGGCGGTGGGGTTACGCAGTATTTT. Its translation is CASSLAAGGGVTQYF.

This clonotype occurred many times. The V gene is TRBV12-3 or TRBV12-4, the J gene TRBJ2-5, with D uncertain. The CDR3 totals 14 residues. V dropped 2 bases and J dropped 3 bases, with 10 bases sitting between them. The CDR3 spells CASSLLASEETQYF. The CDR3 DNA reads TGTGCCAGCAGTTTATTGGCTAGTGAAGAGACCCAGTACTTC.

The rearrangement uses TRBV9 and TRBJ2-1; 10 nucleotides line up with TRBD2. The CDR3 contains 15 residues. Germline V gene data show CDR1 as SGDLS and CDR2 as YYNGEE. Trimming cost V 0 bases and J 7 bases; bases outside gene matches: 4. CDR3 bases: TGTGCCAGCAGCGTAGTGTCTAGCGGGGGTAATGAGCAGTTCTTC. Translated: CASSVVSSGGNEQFF.

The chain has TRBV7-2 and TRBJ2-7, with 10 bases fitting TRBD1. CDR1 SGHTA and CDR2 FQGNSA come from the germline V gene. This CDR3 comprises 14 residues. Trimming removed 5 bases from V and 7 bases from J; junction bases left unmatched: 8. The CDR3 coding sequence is TGTGCCAGCAGCGGGGGGACAGGGGCGAGGGAGCAGTACTTC. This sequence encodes CASSGGTGAREQYF.

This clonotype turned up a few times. Written as DNA, the CDR3 is TGTGCCAGCAGCGTAGCTACCAAAGGTGGGGGACTAGCGGGAGGAGGGGAGCAGTTCTTC. The encoded protein is CASSVATKGGGLAGGGEQFF. This rearrangement joins TRBV9 to TRBJ2-1; 15 bases map to TRBD2. Losses at the gene ends were 0 bases for V and 10 bases for J; bases not matched to a gene: 17. The length of the CDR3 is 20 residues. Germline loops: CDR1 SGDLS, CDR2 YYNGEE.

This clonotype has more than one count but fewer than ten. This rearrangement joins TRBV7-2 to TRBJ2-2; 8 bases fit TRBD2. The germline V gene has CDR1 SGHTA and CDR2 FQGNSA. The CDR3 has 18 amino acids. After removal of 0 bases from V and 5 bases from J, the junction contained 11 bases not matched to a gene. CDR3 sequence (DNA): TGTGCCAGCAGCTTAGCTCACGGGGGGGAACAATGGACCGGGGAGCTGTTTTTT. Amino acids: CASSLAHGGEQWTGELFF.

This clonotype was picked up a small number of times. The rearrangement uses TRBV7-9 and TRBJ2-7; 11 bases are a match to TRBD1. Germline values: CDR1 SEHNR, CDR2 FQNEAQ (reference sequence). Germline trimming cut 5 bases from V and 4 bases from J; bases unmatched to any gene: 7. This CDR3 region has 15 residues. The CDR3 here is CASSPGQGVSYEQYF. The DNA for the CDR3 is TGTGCCAGCAGCCCGGGACAGGGGGTTTCGTACGAGCAGTACTTC.

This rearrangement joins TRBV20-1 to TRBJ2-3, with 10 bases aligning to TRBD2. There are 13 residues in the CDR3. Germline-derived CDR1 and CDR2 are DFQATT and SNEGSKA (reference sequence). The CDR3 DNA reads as TGCAGAGCGGGGGGGCCAAGCACAGATACGCAGTATTTT. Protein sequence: CRAGGPSTDTQYF.

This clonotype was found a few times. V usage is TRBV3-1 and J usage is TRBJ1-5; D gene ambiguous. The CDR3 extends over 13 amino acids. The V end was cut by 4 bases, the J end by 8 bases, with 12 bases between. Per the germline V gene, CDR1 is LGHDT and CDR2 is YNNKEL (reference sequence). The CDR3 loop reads CASSRGHYKPQHF. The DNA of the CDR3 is TGTGCCAGCAGCCGGGGTCACTATAAGCCCCAGCATTTT.